Each of the 16 T cell receptor beta chains below was sequenced from the same sample in a study of T cells in Graves' hyperthyroidism and ophthalmopathy (dated by TCRdb to between 2017 and 2020). The library was made by multiplex PCR. Instrument used: Illumina HiSeq 2000. The TCR beta CDR3 regions were amplified from the RNA transcripts. A first-round RT-PCR of the TCR CDR3 used the HTBI primer set with the Qiagen OneStep RT-PCR kit. Starting from the raw public reads, TCRdb applied fastp trimming at Q25, assembled clones with MiXCR and retained in-frame beta chains. For every CDR3 protein sequence, its rows merge into one entry that carries the most common genes and DNA. The sample yields around 500,000 distinct CDR3 sequences; 20% to 25% were counted once. About 49% of the sample comes from the top ten. Sequencing was performed on blood. All receptors come from a woman in her seventies with Graves' ophthalmopathy.

In this sample, this clonotype turned up a few times. CDR3 DNA: TGTGCCAGCAGTTCTTGGACAGACTCCTACAATGAGCAGTTCTTC. Its translation is CASSSWTDSYNEQFF. This chain joins TRBV12-3 or TRBV12-4 and TRBJ2-1; D is possibly TRBD1 (6 bases). This CDR3 is 15 amino acids long. Trimming pared 4 bases from V and 0 bases from J, leaving 10 bases between.

This clonotype was counted a few times. The CDR3 sequence: CASRGLDTHYNEQFF. CDR3 bases: TGTGCCAGCCGGGGACTCGACACTCACTACAATGAGCAGTTCTTC. The chain uses TRBV6-1 and TRBJ2-1, with TRBD2 as a possible D gene (6 bases). Trimming took off 8 bases at V and 3 bases at J, with 17 bases between the two ends. Per germline, CDR1 MNHNS and CDR2 SASEGT. CDR3 length equals 15 residues.

This sequence joins TRBV5-1 and TRBJ1-1, with D hard to call. Germline CDR1 SGHRS, CDR2 YFSETQ. This CDR3 region has 11 residues. The V end was cut by 4 bases, the J end by 3 bases, with 4 bases between. CDR3 nucleotide sequence: TGCGCCAGCAGCCCCCACACTGAAGCTTTCTTT. It encodes CASSPHTEAFF.

This clonotype was detected many times. In DNA form, the CDR3 reads TGTGCCAGCAGCCACAGAGCGGGAGTTGGTGACAATGAGCAGTTCTTC. This translates into CASSHRAGVGDNEQFF. The chain joins TRBV7-2 to TRBJ2-1; 8 nucleotides match TRBD2. Trimming at V came to 5 bases and at J to 5 bases, leaving 11 bases not matched to a gene. Germline values: CDR1 SGHTA, CDR2 FQGNSA. The CDR3 length is 16 residues.

This clonotype was seen only a few times. The chain carries TRBV29-1 and TRBJ2-7; TRBD2 agrees at 7 bases. This CDR3 has 12 amino acids. J gave up 5 bases and V 6 bases, and 7 bases lay outside the gene matches. Germline assignment: CDR1 SQVTM and CDR2 ANQGSEA. Here the CDR3 reads CSVRTRGNEQYF. CDR3 coding DNA: TGCAGCGTCCGGACTAGGGGAAACGAGCAGTACTTC.

The J gene is TRBJ2-7, the V gene TRBV7-9; a possible D gene is TRBD1 (6 bases). Germline V gives CDR1 SEHNR, CDR2 FQNEAQ (reference sequence). This CDR3 is 16 amino acids long. Trimming pared 7 bases from V and 3 bases from J, leaving 22 bases between. The CDR3 here is CASTGDQGSLLYEQYF. CDR3 coding DNA: TGTGCCAGCACCGGGGATCAGGGGTCTCTACTCTACGAGCAGTACTTC.

In this sample, this clonotype turned up a few times. V and J are TRBV20-1 and TRBJ1-2; no firm D call. The CDR3 runs to 13 residues. The germline V gene has CDR1 DFQATT and CDR2 SNEGSKA (reference sequence). Trimming took 3 bases from V and 8 from J, leaving 16 bases between them. The DNA for the CDR3 is TGCAGTGCTAGTCTGACGGGGAGGGTCGGCTACACCTTC. It codes for CSASLTGRVGYTF.

The V call is TRBV6-5, the J call TRBJ2-3, with D uncertain. The CDR3 contains 16 residues. Germline V gives CDR1 MNHEY, CDR2 SVGAGI. Deletions cut 2 bases from V and 1 base from J, with 13 bases between. The CDR3 sequence is CASSYDDSPGTDTQYF. CDR3 DNA: TGTGCCAGCAGTTACGACGACTCTCCGGGCACAGATACGCAGTATTTT.

Many counts were recorded for this clonotype. V is TRBV6-1 and J is TRBJ1-5; 7 bases map to TRBD1. CDR1 is MNHNS, CDR2 SASEGT, per germline. Germline trimming cut 4 bases from V and 3 bases from J; bases unmatched to any gene: 9. The CDR3 covers 16 residues. CDR3 nucleotides: TGTGCCAGCAGTGGCCGGGACAGCGCTATCAATCAGCCCCAGCATTTT. This sequence encodes CASSGRDSAINQPQHF.

This clonotype turned up a few times. The chain employs TRBV9 and TRBJ2-7; D ambiguous. The CDR3 loop spans 15 amino acids. In germline, CDR1 is SGDLS, CDR2 YYNGEE. V lost 0 bases, J lost 0 bases, and 10 bases lay in between. CDR3 protein: CASSVGIRSSYEQYF. The CDR3, as DNA: TGTGCCAGCAGCGTAGGGATACGGAGCTCCTACGAGCAGTACTTC.

The CDR3 DNA follows: TGTGCCAGCAGTCCCCAGGGGGTGGATCAGCCCCAGCATTTT. This codes for CASSPQGVDQPQHF. The chain combines TRBV27 with TRBJ1-5; TRBD1 matches at 7 bases. V lost 5 bases, J lost 5 bases, and 6 bases stayed unmatched. CDR1 is MNHEY and CDR2 is SMNVEV in the germline V gene (reference sequence). The CDR3 is 14 amino acids.

This chain connects TRBV20-1 to TRBJ2-5; D may be TRBD2 (5 bases). The germline V gene has CDR1 DFQATT and CDR2 SNEGSKA (reference sequence). The CDR3 spans 14 residues. The ends were cut back, 0 bases at V and 4 bases at J, with 12 bases in the middle. The CDR3 nucleotides read TGCAGTGCTAGAGATTTATTAGCGCTAGAGACCCAGTACTTC. This encodes CSARDLLALETQYF.

This chain uses TRBV12-3 or TRBV12-4 with TRBJ2-5, with 9 bases aligning to TRBD2. The V gene end was trimmed by 3 bases and the J gene end by 5 bases; junction bases not matched to a gene: 16. CDR3 length equals 18 residues. The CDR3 DNA reads as TGTGCCAGCAGTTTTGCCCCGGGGGTAGCGGGAGACGGGGAGACCCAGTACTTC. This gives the protein CASSFAPGVAGDGETQYF.

This clonotype was counted between two and nine times. The genes are TRBV27 and TRBJ2-1, with 12 bases identical to TRBD2. CDR3 length equals 17 residues. Germline CDR1 and CDR2: MNHEY and SMNVEV (reference sequence). J gave up 3 bases and V 2 bases, and 5 bases lay outside the gene matches. CDR3: CASSLTSGRPLYNEQFF. CDR3 in DNA: TGTGCCAGCAGTTTAACTAGCGGGAGGCCTCTCTACAATGAGCAGTTCTTC.

The chain recombines TRBV6-1 with TRBJ2-7, with TRBD1 as a possible D gene (6 bases). V was cut by 5 bases and J by 7 bases, with 12 bases left in between. The CDR3 length is 12 residues. Germline V gene lookup returns CDR1 MNHNS and CDR2 SASEGT. The CDR3 bases are TGTGCCAGCAGTCAAGTTAGGGGGGAGCAGTACTTC. Its protein is CASSQVRGEQYF.

The CDR3 is CASSQDRGIYEQYF. The CDR3 region has the DNA TGCGCCAGCAGCCAAGATAGAGGTATCTACGAGCAGTACTTC. The chain employs TRBV4-1 and TRBJ2-7, with no clear D. Germline V gene sequence: CDR1 MGHRA, CDR2 YSYEKL. Trimming took off 0 bases at V and 3 bases at J, with 9 bases between the two ends. CDR3 length: 14 amino acids.